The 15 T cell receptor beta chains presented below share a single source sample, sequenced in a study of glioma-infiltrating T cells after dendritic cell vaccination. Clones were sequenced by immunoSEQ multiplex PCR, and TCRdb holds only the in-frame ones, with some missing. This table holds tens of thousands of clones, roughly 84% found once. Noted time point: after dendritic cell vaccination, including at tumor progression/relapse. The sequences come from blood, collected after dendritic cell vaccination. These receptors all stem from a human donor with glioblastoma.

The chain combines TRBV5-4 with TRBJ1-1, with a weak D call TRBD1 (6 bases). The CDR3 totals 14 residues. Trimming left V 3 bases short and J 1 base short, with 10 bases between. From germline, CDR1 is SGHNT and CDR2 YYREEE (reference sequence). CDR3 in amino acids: CASSYPTGNTEAFF. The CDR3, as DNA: TGTGCCAGCAGCTACCCGACAGGGAACACTGAAGCTTTCTTT.

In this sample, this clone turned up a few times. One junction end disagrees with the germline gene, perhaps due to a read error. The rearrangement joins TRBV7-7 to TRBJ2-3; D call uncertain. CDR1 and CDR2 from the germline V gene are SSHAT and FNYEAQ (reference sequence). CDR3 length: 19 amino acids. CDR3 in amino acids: CASSFFFDEVESSTDTQYF. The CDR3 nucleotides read TGTGCTAGCAGCTTCTTCTTTGATGAAGTTGAGTCTAGCACAGATACGCAGTATTTT.

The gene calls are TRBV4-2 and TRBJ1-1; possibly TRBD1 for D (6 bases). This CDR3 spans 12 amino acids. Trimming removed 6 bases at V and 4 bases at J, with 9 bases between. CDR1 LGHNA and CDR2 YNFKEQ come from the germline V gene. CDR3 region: CASSIGGTEAFF. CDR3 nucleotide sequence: TGTGCCAGCAGTATAGGGGGCACTGAAGCTTTCTTT.

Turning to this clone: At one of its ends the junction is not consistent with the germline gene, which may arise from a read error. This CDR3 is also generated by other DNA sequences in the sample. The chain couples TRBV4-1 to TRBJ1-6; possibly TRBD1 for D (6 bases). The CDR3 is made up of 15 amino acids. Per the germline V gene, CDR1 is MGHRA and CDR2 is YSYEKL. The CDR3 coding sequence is TGCGCCAGCAGCCAAGGGACAGTAGTAAATTCCCCCCTCCACTTT. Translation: CASSQGTVVNSPLHF.

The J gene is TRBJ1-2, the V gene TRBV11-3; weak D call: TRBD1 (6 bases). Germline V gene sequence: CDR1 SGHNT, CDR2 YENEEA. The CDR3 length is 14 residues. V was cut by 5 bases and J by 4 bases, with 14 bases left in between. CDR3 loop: CASSTRQEPYGYTF. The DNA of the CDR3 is TGTGCCAGCAGCACCCGACAGGAACCCTATGGCTACACCTTC.

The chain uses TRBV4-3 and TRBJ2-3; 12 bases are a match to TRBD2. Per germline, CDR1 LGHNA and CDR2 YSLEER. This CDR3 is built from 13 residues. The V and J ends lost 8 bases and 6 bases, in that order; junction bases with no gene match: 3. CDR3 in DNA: TGCGCCAGCGCTAGCGGGGGGGCGGATACGCAGTATTTT. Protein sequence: CASASGGADTQYF.

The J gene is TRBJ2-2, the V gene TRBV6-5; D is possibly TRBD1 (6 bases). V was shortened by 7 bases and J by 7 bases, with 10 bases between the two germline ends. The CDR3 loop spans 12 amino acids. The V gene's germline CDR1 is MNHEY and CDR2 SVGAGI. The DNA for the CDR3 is TGTGCCAGCAAAACAGGGTACGGGGAGCTGTTTTTT. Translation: CASKTGYGELFF.

The CDR3: CASSVAGVLNTGELFF. The DNA for the CDR3 is TGTGCCAGCAGCGTAGCGGGGGTCCTCAACACCGGGGAGCTGTTTTTT. The rearrangement uses TRBV9 and TRBJ2-2; tentatively, D is TRBD2 (6 bases). The V end was cut by 0 bases, the J end by 2 bases, with 11 bases between. The germline V gene has CDR1 SGDLS and CDR2 YYNGEE. The CDR3 loop spans 16 amino acids.

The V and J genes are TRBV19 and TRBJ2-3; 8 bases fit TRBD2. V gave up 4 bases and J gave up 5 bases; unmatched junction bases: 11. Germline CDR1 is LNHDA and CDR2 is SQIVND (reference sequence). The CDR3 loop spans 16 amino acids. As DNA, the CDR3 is TGTGCCAGTAGTACTCGCCGCGGGGGGTCGGTAGATACGCAGTATTTT. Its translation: CASSTRRGGSVDTQYF.

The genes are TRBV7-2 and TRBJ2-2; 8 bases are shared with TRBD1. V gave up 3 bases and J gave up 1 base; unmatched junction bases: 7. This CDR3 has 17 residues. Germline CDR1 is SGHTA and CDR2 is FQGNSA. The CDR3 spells CASSFPPDRVNTGELFF. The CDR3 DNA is TGTGCCAGCAGCTTCCCACCGGACAGGGTGAACACCGGGGAGCTGTTTTTT. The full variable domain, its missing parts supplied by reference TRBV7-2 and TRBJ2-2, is GAGVSQSPSNKVTEKGKDVELRCDPISGHTALYWYRQSLGQGLEFLIYFQGNSAPDKSGLPSDRFSAERTGGSVSTLTIQRTQQEDSAVYLCASSFPPDRVNTGELFFGEGSRLTVL.

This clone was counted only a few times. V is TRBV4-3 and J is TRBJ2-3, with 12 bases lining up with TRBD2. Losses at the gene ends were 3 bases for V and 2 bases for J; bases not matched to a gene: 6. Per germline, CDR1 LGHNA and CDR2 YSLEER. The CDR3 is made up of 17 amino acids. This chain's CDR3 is CASSHQLAGGVTDTQYF. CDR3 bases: TGCGCCAGCAGCCATCAACTAGCGGGGGGAGTCACAGATACGCAGTATTTT.

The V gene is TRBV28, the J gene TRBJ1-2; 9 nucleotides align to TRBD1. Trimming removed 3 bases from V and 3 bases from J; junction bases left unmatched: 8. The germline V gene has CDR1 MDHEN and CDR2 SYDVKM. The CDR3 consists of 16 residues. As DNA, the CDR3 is TGTGCCAGCAGTTTTCCGGGACAGGGTACCCACTATGGCTACACCTTC. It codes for CASSFPGQGTHYGYTF.

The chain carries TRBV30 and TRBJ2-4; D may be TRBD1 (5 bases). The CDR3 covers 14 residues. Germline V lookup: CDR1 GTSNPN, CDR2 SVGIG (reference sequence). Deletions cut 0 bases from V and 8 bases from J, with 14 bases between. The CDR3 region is CAWSVGQFRHIQYF. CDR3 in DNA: TGTGCCTGGAGTGTGGGGCAGTTCCGACACATTCAGTACTTC.

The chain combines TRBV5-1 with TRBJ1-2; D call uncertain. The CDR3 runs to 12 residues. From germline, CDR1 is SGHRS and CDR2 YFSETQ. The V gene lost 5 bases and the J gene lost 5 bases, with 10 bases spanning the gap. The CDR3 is CASREVGYGYTF. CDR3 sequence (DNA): TGCGCCAGCAGGGAGGTAGGGTATGGCTACACCTTC.

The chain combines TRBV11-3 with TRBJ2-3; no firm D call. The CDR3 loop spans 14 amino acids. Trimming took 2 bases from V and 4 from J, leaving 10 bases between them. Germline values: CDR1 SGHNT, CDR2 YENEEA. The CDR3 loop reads CASSLSVLADTQYF. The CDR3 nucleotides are TGTGCCAGCAGCTTATCGGTTTTAGCAGATACGCAGTATTTT.